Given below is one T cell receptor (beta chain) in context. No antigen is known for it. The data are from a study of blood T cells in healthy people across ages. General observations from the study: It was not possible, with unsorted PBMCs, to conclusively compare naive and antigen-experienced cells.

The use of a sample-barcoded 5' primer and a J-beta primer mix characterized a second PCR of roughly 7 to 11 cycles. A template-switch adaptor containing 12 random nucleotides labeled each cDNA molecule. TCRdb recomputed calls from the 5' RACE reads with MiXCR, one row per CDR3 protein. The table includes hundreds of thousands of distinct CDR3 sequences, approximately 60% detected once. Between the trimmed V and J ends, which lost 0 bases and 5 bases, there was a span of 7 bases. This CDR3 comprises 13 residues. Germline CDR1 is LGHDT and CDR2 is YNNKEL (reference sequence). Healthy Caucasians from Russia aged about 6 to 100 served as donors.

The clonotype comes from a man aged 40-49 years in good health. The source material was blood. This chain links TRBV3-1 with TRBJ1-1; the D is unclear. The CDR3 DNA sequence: TGTGCCAGCAGCCAAGATCATAATACTGAAGCTTTCTTT. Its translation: CASSQDHNTEAFF.